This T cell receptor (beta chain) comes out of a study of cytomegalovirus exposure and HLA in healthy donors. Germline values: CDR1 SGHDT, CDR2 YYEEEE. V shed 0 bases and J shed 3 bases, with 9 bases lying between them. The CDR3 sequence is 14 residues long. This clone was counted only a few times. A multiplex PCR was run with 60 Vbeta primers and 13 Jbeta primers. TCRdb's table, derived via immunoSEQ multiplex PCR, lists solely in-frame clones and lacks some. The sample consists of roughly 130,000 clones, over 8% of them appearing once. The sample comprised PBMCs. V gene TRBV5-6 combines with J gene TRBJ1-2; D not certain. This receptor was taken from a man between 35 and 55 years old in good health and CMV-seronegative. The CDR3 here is CASSLAFTDYGYTF. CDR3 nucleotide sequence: TGTGCCAGCAGCTTGGCTTTCACAGACTATGGCTACACCTTC.